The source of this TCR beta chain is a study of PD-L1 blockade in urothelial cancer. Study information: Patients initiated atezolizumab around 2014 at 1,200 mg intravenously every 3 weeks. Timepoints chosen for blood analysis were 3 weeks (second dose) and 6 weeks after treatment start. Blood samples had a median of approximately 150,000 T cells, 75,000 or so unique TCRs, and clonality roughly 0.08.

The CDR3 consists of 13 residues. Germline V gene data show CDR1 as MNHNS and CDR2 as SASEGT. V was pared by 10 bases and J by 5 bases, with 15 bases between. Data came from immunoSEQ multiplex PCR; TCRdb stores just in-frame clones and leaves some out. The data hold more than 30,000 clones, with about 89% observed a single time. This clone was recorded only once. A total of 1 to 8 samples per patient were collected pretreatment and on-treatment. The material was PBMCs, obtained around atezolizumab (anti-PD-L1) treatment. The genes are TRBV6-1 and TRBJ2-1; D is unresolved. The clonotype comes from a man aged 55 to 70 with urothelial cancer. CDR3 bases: TGTGCCATTTTTAGAGCTGTCCACAATGAGCAGTTCTTC. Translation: CAIFRAVHNEQFF.